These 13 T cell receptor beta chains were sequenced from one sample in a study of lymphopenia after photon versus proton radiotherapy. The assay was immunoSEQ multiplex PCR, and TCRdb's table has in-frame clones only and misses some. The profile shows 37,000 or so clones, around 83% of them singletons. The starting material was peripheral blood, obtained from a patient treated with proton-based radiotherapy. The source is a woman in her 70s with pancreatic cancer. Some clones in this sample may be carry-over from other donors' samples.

The CDR3 loop reads CASSTPGLAGGPLIYNEQFF. As DNA, the CDR3 is TGTGCCAGCAGTACCCCCGGACTAGCGGGAGGGCCCTTAATCTACAATGAGCAGTTCTTC. The chain is built from TRBV28 and TRBJ2-1; 15 bases fit TRBD2. This CDR3 comprises 20 residues. V trimming: 5 bases; J trimming: 3 bases; junction bases outside the gene matches: 14. The V gene's germline CDR1 is MDHEN and CDR2 SYDVKM.

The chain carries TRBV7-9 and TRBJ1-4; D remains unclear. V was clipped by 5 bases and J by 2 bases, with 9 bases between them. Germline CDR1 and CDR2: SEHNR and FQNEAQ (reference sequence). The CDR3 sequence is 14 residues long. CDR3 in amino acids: CASSQQSTNEKLFF. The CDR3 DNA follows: TGTGCCAGCAGCCAGCAGAGTACTAATGAAAAACTGTTTTTT.

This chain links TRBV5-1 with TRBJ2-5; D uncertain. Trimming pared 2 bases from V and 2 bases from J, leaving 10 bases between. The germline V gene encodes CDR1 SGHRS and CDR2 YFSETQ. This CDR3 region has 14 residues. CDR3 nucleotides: TGCGCCAGCAGCTTTTTGGACCCACAAGAGACCCAGTACTTC. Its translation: CASSFLDPQETQYF.

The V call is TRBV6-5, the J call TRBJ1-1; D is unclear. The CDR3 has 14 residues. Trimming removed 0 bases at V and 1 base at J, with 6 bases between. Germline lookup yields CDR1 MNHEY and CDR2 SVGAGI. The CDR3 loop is CASSYSIRNTEAFF. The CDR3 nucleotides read TGTGCCAGCAGTTACTCGATAAGGAACACTGAAGCTTTCTTT.

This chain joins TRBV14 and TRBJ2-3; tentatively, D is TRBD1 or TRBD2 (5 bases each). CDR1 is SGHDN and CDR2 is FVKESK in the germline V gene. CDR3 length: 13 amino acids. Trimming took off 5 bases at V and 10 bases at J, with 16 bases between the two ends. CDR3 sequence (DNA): TGTGCCAGCAGCGCCTATATCACGGGGCCGCAGTATTTT. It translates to CASSAYITGPQYF.

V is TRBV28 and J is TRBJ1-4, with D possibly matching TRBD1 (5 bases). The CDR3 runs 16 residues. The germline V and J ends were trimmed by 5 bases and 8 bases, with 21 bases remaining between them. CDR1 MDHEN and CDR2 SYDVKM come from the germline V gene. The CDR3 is CASSPEAGGLREKLFF. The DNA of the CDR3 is TGTGCCAGCAGTCCCGAGGCGGGGGGACTAAGAGAAAAACTGTTTTTT.

The CDR3, as DNA: TGTGCCAGCAGCTCAGCGCAGGGGACGGGGCCCCAGCATTTT. Translating gives CASSSAQGTGPQHF. The chain carries TRBV7-9 and TRBJ1-5, with D maybe TRBD1 (6 bases). Per germline, CDR1 SEHNR and CDR2 FQNEAQ (reference sequence). Trimming shortened V by 4 bases and J by 9 bases, and 16 bases separated the two germline ends. The CDR3 length is 14 residues.

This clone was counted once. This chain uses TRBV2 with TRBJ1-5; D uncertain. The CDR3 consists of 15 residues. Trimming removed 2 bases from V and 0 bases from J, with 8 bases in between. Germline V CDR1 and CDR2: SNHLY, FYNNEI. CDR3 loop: CASSEWQNSNQPQHF. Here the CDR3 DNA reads TGTGCCAGCAGTGAATGGCAGAATAGCAATCAGCCCCAGCATTTT.

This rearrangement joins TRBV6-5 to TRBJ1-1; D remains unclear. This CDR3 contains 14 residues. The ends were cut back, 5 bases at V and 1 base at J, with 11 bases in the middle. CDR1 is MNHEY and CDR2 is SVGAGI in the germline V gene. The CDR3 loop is CASSRSLGNTEAFF. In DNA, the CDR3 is TGTGCCAGCAGTCGGTCCTTAGGGAACACTGAAGCTTTCTTT.

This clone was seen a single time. CDR3 in amino acids: CATRTGTTIYNEQFF. CDR3 in DNA: TGTGCCACAAGAACCGGGACTACCATCTACAATGAGCAGTTCTTC. V gene TRBV6-6 combines with J gene TRBJ2-1; 7 nucleotides match TRBD2. The length of the CDR3 is 15 residues. The germline CDR1 and CDR2 sequences are MNHNY and SVGAGI (reference sequence). With 10 bases clipped from V and 3 bases from J, the junction kept 12 bases outside the gene matches.

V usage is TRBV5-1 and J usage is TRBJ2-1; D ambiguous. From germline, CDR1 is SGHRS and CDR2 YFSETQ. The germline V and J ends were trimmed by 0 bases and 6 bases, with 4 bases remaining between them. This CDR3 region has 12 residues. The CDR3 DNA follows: TGCGCCAGCAGCTTGGCGGGCAATGAGCAGTTCTTC. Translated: CASSLAGNEQFF.

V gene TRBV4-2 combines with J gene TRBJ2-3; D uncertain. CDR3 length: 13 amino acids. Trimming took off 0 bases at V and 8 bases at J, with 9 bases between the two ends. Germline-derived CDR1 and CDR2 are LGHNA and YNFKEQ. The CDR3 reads CASSQDEGFTQYF. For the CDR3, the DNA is TGTGCCAGCAGCCAAGATGAAGGGTTTACGCAGTATTTT.

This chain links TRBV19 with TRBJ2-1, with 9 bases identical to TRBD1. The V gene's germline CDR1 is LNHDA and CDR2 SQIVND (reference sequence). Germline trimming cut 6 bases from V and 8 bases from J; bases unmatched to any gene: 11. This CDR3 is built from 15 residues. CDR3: CASSDPGTGWDEQFF. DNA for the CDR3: TGTGCCAGTAGCGACCCGGGGACAGGGTGGGATGAGCAGTTCTTC.